What follows are 18 T cell receptor beta chains derived from one specimen sequenced in a study of regulatory T cells in long-lasting Graves disease. Specified time point: newly diagnosed GD, antithyroid drugs for less than 3 months. Preparation of the TCR library used RNA extracted from PBMCs. Arm-PCR with iRepertoire HTBI primers amplified the CDR3 regions for these TCR beta libraries. TCRdb analysed the multiplex PCR reads with MiXCR anew, one entry per CDR3 protein. The data show over 350,000 distinct CDR3 sequences, with around 13% seen just once and about 15% held by the top ten. This sample was shared with a second study, whose subject was T cells in Graves' hyperthyroidism and ophthalmopathy.

The specimen comprised peripheral blood mononuclear cells (PBMCs), sampled at new diagnosis, from a patient treated with antithyroid drugs. The receptors come from a woman aged 45 to 65 with Graves disease.

In this sample, this clonotype turned up many times. The chain recombines TRBV20-1 with TRBJ2-5; D remains ambiguous. Trimming removed 5 bases at V and 2 bases at J, with 9 bases between. The germline V gene has CDR1 DFQATT and CDR2 SNEGSKA (reference sequence). The CDR3 sequence is 12 residues long. The CDR3 nucleotides read TGCAGTGCTGTAAACCTTCAAGAGACCCAGTACTTC. Its translation is CSAVNLQETQYF.

This clonotype appeared many times. The germline gene is not matched at one end of the junction; a read error may be the cause. This chain connects TRBV5-1 to TRBJ2-7; 7 bases map to TRBD1. Germline-derived CDR1 and CDR2 are SGHRS and YFSETQ. The CDR3 is 13 amino acids. The CDR3 loop reads CASSFQGAYEQYF. CDR3 nucleotides: TGTGCCAGCAGCTTTCAGGGGGCCTACGAGCAGTACTTC. The entire variable domain, with the rest obtained from reference TRBV5-1 and TRBJ2-7, is as follows: KAGVTQTPRYLIKTRGQQVTLSCSPISGHRSVSWYQQTPGQGLQFLFEYFSETQRNKGNFPGRFSGRQFSNSRSEMNVSTLELGDSALYLCASSFQGAYEQYFGPGTRLTVT.

This clonotype showed up many times. The genes are TRBV5-1 and TRBJ2-7, with 7 bases fitting TRBD2. Germline CDR1 reads SGHRS; CDR2 reads YFSETQ. This CDR3 contains 15 residues. The ends lost 0 bases at V and 3 bases at J; junction bases unmatched: 6. The CDR3 DNA is TGCGCCAGCAGCTTGGGCGTCGGGAGGTTCTACGAGCAGTACTTC. Translated: CASSLGVGRFYEQYF.

The rearrangement joins TRBV19 to TRBJ2-5, with D possibly matching TRBD2 (5 bases). The V and J ends lost 2 bases and 4 bases respectively, with 8 bases between them. Germline V lookup: CDR1 LNHDA, CDR2 SQIVND (reference sequence). The CDR3 extends over 13 amino acids. DNA for the CDR3: TGTGCCAGTAGTATAACCGGGATAGAGACCCAGTACTTC. Translating gives CASSITGIETQYF.

This clonotype came up many times. This chain uses TRBV11-2 with TRBJ2-1; 7 bases are a match to TRBD1. Germline CDR1 SGHAT, CDR2 FQNNGV. J lost 1 base, V lost 5 bases, and 5 bases had no gene match. The CDR3 covers 15 residues. Here the CDR3 DNA reads TGTGCCAGCAGCCGTAGACAGGGATCCTACAATGAGCAGTTCTTC. Its protein is CASSRRQGSYNEQFF.

This clonotype was counted ten times or more. The V call is TRBV3-1, the J call TRBJ2-7, with 13 bases fitting TRBD2. The length of the CDR3 is 12 residues. The germline gives CDR1 LGHDT, CDR2 YNNKEL (reference sequence). The V gene end was trimmed by 4 bases and the J gene end by 12 bases; junction bases not matched to a gene: 3. The CDR3: CASSPTSGRTYF. The CDR3 DNA is TGTGCCAGCAGCCCGACTAGCGGGAGGACGTACTTC.

The gene calls are TRBV7-2 and TRBJ2-4, with TRBD1 as a possible D gene (6 bases). The germline gives CDR1 SGHTA, CDR2 FQGNSA. The CDR3 runs 17 residues. The V end was cut by 7 bases, the J end by 6 bases, with 25 bases between. The CDR3 nucleotides read TGTGCCAGCACCCCCTCGAGGGCGATACAGGGCGGAAACATTCAGTACTTC. Translating gives CASTPSRAIQGGNIQYF.

The chain uses TRBV28 and TRBJ2-2, with 8 bases fitting TRBD2. From germline, CDR1 is MDHEN and CDR2 SYDVKM. J gave up 6 bases and V 3 bases, and 6 bases lay outside the gene matches. This CDR3 is built from 15 residues. In DNA form, the CDR3 reads TGTGCCAGCAGTTTGTGGAGCGGGAGCCCCGGGGAGCTGTTTTTT. Translated, it gives CASSLWSGSPGELFF.

This clonotype was seen ten or more times. The CDR3 sequence: CASSQDAGGYEQYF. DNA for the CDR3: TGTGCCAGCAGCCAAGATGCAGGGGGCTACGAGCAGTACTTC. The V call is TRBV3-1, the J call TRBJ2-7; TRBD1 aligns across 7 bases. V dropped 0 bases and J dropped 3; count of bases not matched to a gene: 2. The germline CDR1 and CDR2 sequences are LGHDT and YNNKEL (reference sequence). This CDR3 comprises 14 residues.

There are many counts of this clonotype. The J gene is TRBJ1-5, the V gene TRBV2, with D unclear. The V end lost 4 bases, the J end lost 4 bases, and 14 bases lay between the germline ends. CDR3 length: 15 amino acids. CDR1 SNHLY and CDR2 FYNNEI come from the germline V gene. For the CDR3, the DNA is TGTGCCAGCAGTGTCGGACTAGTGGGGAATCAGCCCCAGCATTTT. It translates to CASSVGLVGNQPQHF.

There are a few counts of this clonotype. The genes are TRBV6-9 and TRBJ1-6; perhaps TRBD1 as D (6 bases). Germline V gene lookup returns CDR1 MNHGY and CDR2 SVAAGI. The CDR3 has 16 residues. V dropped 3 bases and J dropped 7 bases, with 16 bases sitting between them. The CDR3 DNA follows: TGTGCCAGCAGTTACCTCCCAGGGACACGGAATTCACCCCTCCACTTT. As protein: CASSYLPGTRNSPLHF.

This chain connects TRBV4-1 to TRBJ2-1; D unresolved. Per germline, CDR1 MGHRA and CDR2 YSYEKL. The V gene lost 0 bases and the J gene lost 2 bases, with 17 bases spanning the gap. CDR3 size: 18 residues. Here the CDR3 reads CASSQDLVTMRAYNEQFF. The CDR3, as DNA: TGCGCCAGCAGCCAAGATCTTGTAACTATGCGCGCCTACAATGAGCAGTTCTTC.

The genes are TRBV19 and TRBJ2-7; TRBD1 matches 9 bases. Germline V CDR1 and CDR2: LNHDA, SQIVND (reference sequence). V trimming: 5 bases; J trimming: 7 bases; junction bases outside the gene matches: 15. The CDR3 runs to 16 residues. As DNA, the CDR3 is TGTGCCAGTAGTCCGAACCCCGGGACAGGGTCTGGAGAGCAGTACTTC. Protein sequence: CASSPNPGTGSGEQYF.

This clonotype is a singleton in its sample. The chain couples TRBV30 to TRBJ2-7; unclear D gene. Germline lookup yields CDR1 GTSNPN and CDR2 SVGIG (reference sequence). V lost 0 bases to trimming and J lost 2 bases, with 5 bases between them. The CDR3 has 12 residues. CDR3 in DNA: TGTGCCTGGAGTGTAACTCCCTACGAGCAGTACTTC. Residues: CAWSVTPYEQYF.

The chain links TRBV7-9 to TRBJ2-2, with 7 bases matching TRBD1. V was clipped by 5 bases and J by 6 bases; unmatched bases: 9. This CDR3 region has 15 residues. Germline V CDR1 and CDR2: SEHNR, FQNEAQ (reference sequence). The DNA of the CDR3 is TGTGCCAGCAGCCGGGGACAGAAAGATTCCGGGGAGCTGTTTTTT. Its translation is CASSRGQKDSGELFF.

This clonotype was found many times. The chain couples TRBV24-1 to TRBJ2-7; 11 bases are a match to TRBD1. Per germline, CDR1 KGHDR and CDR2 SFDVKD. The CDR3 has 16 amino acids. Trimming at V came to 3 bases and at J to 4 bases, leaving 7 bases not matched to a gene. The CDR3 DNA reads as TGTGCCACCAGTGATGGATCGGACAGGGGGCAATACGAGCAGTACTTC. It codes for CATSDGSDRGQYEQYF.

The CDR3 DNA reads as TGCGCCAGCAGTGAGTCGCGACAGGGGGCCGAGACCCAGTACTTC. This encodes CASSESRQGAETQYF. The chain combines TRBV10-2 with TRBJ2-5; 10 nucleotides line up with TRBD1. CDR1 WSHSY and CDR2 SAAADI come from the germline V gene. J was trimmed by 5 bases and V by 0 bases; bases with no gene match: 3. The CDR3 spans 15 residues.

This clonotype was seen many times. The CDR3 DNA sequence: TGTGCCAGCAGCCCCCGCGCCCGACTAGCCGTCGGAGAGACCCAGTACTTC. Amino acids: CASSPRARLAVGETQYF. The V gene is TRBV7-8, the J gene TRBJ2-5; 7 nucleotides match TRBD2. CDR3 length: 17 residues. Germline CDR1 reads SGHVS; CDR2 reads FQNEAQ. Trimming cost V 5 bases and J 4 bases; bases outside gene matches: 16.